This TCR beta chain is drawn from a study of T cell repertoires and HLA-DP antigens (dated by TCRdb to about 2018). Turning to the overall study: The study used an in vitro model of CD4+ T cell alloreactivity against allogeneic HLA-DP presented by transduced HeLa cells. Average DNA input was approximately 200 ng for sorted CD137+CD4+ samples, compared with approximately 1,300 ng for pre-culture CD4+ samples. The three donors, two male and one female, ranged from the 18-to-29 to the 60-to-69 age band. The two alloantigens modelled structurally similar versus dissimilar alloantigens, differing from self at one and ten peptide-binding groove amino acids, respectively.

The germline V end is reduced by 7 bases and the J end by 7 bases; junction bases left unmatched: 7. There are 14 amino acids in the CDR3, from cysteine to phenylalanine inclusive. The read is trimmed to its CDR3 DNA, 42 bases read in frame from base 1. The germline V gene specifies SNHLY as CDR1 and FYNNEI as CDR2. In the case of this clone: Its specific antigen is unknown. Base-call qualities are not available, and no considerably larger clone is one nucleotide away.

The immunoSEQ multiplex PCR, with forward primers for 54 TRBV segments and reverse primers for 13 TRBJ segments, was used to amplify TCRB CDR3 regions. Pre-culture CD4+ samples were sequenced at deep resolution, targeting 200,000 T cell genomes. Amplicons were sequenced on an Illumina HiSeq System, producing 87 bp reads covering the CDR3. The authors processed their data as follows. PCR and sequencing errors in the reads were corrected, and alignment to IMGT reference sequences was used to define CDR3 regions. Template and unique rearrangement counts were estimated using synthetic template pools. Clonality was computed by subtracting Pielou's evenness from 1. Richness was estimated with the Daley-Smith estimator. Morisita's index was used to measure repertoire overlap. A clone counted as low-abundance if it appeared in cultured samples but went undetected in the pre-culture repertoire of the same donor. TCRdb provides this immuneACCESS table in a form limited to in-frame rearrangements. Some clones are lacking; in checked studies, under half of them reflect an unresolved V gene, and why the rest are absent is not known. V and J calls and clone size come straight from that table; D and trimming were deduced from the DNA. This sample comprises about 89,000 clones, 86% of them detected only once. The ten largest clones represent about 1.7% of the sample.

Findings and caveats that apply to the study as a whole: The naive and memory CD4+ repertoires were not analysed as separate populations. Sorted CD137+ cells showed similar clonality against both alloantigens, at 0.3 to 0.45, which was much higher than the roughly 0.038 seen in pre-culture samples. An average cumulative frequency of around 35% against one allele and just over 50% against the other was found for clones undetected before culture. The study was limited by having only a few donors, by relying on a non-physiological HeLa antigen-presenting system, and by using total CD4+ responder cells.

Untouched CD4+ T cells were isolated from Ficoll-separated PBMC by magnetic bead negative selection, reaching an average purity of around 98%. Using magnetic beads, untouched CD4+ T cells were isolated from Ficoll-separated PBMC at roughly 98% purity, with only negligible CD8+ contamination. Peripheral blood mononuclear cells were supplied by the buffy coats of a few healthy blood donors, who served as the study donors. Each of the three donors was CMV seronegative. The DNeasy Blood & Tissue Kit was used to extract genomic DNA. TCRB sequencing was performed on genomic DNA from sorted CD137+CD4+ cells and pre-culture CD4+ baseline samples from each subject.

The sequenced material came from CD4+ T cells from PBMCs. The chain employs TRBV2 and TRBJ2-2, with 9 bases aligning to TRBD1. The TCR comes from a man aged 50 or older in good health and CMV-seronegative. The DNA sequence is TGTGCCAGCAAGAGACAGGGGGTTCACGGGGAGCTGTTTTTT. Protein translation: CASKRQGVHGELFF.